This TCR beta chain was found in a study of technical replicates of blood from a few donors. V dropped 4 bases and J dropped 4 bases, with 7 bases sitting between them. The CDR3 contains 13 residues. CDR1 and CDR2 (germline): MNHNS, SASEGT. Here immunoSEQ multiplex PCR was the method, and the copy in TCRdb shows in-frame clones only, minus some. In the table there are 44,000 or so clones, roughly nine tenths of which are singletons. The chain employs TRBV6-1 and TRBJ1-4; D call uncertain. The TCR comes from a human donor in good health. Some clones in this sample may be carry-over from other donors' samples. Sample: PBMCs. The CDR3 loop is CASSGANNEKLFF. The CDR3 nucleotides read TGTGCCAGCAGTGGGGCCAATAATGAAAAACTGTTTTTT.